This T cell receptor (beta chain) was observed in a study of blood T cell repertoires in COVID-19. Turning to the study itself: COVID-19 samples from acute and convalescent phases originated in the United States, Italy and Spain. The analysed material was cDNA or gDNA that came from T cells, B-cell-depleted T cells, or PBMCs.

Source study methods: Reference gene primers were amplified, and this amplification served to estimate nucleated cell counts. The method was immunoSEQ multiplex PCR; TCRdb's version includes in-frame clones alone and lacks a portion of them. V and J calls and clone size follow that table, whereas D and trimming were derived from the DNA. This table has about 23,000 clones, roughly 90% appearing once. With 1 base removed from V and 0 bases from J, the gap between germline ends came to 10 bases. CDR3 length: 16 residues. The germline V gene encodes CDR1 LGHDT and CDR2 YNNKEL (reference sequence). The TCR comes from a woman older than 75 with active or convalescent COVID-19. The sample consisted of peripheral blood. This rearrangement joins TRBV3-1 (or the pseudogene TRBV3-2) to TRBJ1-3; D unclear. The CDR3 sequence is CASSQGGGPSGNTIYF. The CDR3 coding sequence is TGTGCCAGCAGCCAAGGGGGAGGTCCCTCTGGAAACACCATATATTTT.